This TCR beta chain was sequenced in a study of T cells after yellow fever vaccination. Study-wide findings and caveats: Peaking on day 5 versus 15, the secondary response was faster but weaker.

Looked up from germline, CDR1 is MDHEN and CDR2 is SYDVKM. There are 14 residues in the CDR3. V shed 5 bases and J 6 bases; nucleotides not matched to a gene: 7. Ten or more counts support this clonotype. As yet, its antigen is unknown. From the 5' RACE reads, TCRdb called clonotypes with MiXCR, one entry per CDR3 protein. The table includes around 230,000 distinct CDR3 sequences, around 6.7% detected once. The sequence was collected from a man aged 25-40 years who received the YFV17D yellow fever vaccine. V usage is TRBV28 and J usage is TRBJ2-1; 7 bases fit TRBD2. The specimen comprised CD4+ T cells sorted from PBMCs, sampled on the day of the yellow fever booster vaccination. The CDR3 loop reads CASSERDSSNEQFF. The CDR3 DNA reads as TGTGCCAGCAGTGAGCGGGATTCTTCCAATGAGCAGTTCTTC.